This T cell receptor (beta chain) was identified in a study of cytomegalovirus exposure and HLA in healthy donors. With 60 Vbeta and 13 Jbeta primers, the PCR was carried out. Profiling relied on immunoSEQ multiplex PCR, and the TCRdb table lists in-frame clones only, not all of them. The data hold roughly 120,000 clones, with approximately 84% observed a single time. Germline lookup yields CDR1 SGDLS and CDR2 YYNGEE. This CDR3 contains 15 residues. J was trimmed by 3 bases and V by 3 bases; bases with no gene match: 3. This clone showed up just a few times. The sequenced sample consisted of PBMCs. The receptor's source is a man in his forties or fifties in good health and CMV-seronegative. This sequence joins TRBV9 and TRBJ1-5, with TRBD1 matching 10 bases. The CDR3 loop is CASSATGGNNQPQHF. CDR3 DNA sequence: TGTGCCAGCAGCGCGACAGGGGGCAACAATCAGCCCCAGCATTTT.